The 30 T cell receptor beta chains presented below share a single source sample, sequenced in a study of PD-1 blockade in classical Hodgkin lymphoma. Autologous stem cell transplantation was followed by relapse in every patient, and brentuximab vedotin exposure varied. Repertoires were generated with immunoSEQ multiplex PCR, while TCRdb's copy carries only in-frame clones and drops some. The sample lists 70,000 to 80,000 clones, about 92% occurring once. Sequencing used peripheral blood mononuclear cells (PBMCs), obtained at baseline. Source of these receptors: a human donor with classical Hodgkin lymphoma.

The chain recombines TRBV18 with TRBJ1-1, with 10 nucleotides matching TRBD1. The length of the CDR3 is 16 residues. Trimming cost V 1 base and J 3 bases; bases outside gene matches: 5. Germline CDR1 and CDR2: KGHSH and LQKENI. The CDR3 DNA follows: TGTGCCAGCTCACCACTAAAGACAGGGGGCCACACTGAAGCTTTCTTT. The encoded protein is CASSPLKTGGHTEAFF.

The J gene is TRBJ2-6, the V gene TRBV7-6; no clear D. V was clipped by 4 bases and J by 0 bases, with 7 bases between them. The CDR3 length is 15 residues. Germline CDR1 reads SGHVS; CDR2 reads FNYEAQ. This CDR3 reads CASSSQYSGANVLTF. The CDR3 DNA is TGTGCCAGCAGCTCCCAATACTCTGGGGCCAACGTCCTGACTTTC.

The chain links TRBV6-5 to TRBJ1-3; TRBD1 is a possible D gene (5 bases). V lost 6 bases to trimming and J lost 2 bases, with 11 bases between them. Looked up from germline, CDR1 is MNHEY and CDR2 is SVGAGI. The CDR3 runs 14 residues. CDR3 loop: CASRAGGPGNTIYF. CDR3 bases: TGTGCCAGCAGGGCCGGGGGACCTGGAAACACCATATATTTT.

On this clone: Sequence at one end of the junction differs from germline and may be a read error. The chain links TRBV7-3 to TRBJ2-1, with TRBD2 identical over 10 bases. The CDR3 is 16 amino acids. Germline CDR1 SGHTA, CDR2 FQGTGA. CDR3 region: CAGSLGPSGSFNEQFF. CDR3 coding DNA: TGTGCCGGCAGCTTAGGTCCTAGCGGGAGTTTCAATGAGCAGTTCTTC.

The V and J genes are TRBV5-1 and TRBJ1-1, with D hard to call. V was shortened by 1 base and J by 7 bases, with 11 bases between the two germline ends. Germline V gene lookup returns CDR1 SGHRS and CDR2 YFSETQ. This CDR3 spans 13 amino acids. The CDR3 protein is CASSLPGFGEAFF. CDR3 DNA: TGCGCCAGCAGCTTGCCGGGGTTCGGTGAAGCTTTCTTT. The variable domain in full, completed from reference TRBV5-1 and TRBJ1-1, reads KAGVTQTPRYLIKTRGQQVTLSCSPISGHRSVSWYQQTPGQGLQFLFEYFSETQRNKGNFPGRFSGRQFSNSRSEMNVSTLELGDSALYLCASSLPGFGEAFFGQGTRLTVV.

CDR3 in amino acids: CAIRGDREATGELFF. The CDR3 DNA reads as TGTGCCATCCGGGGGGACAGGGAGGCGACCGGGGAGCTGTTTTTT. J is TRBJ2-2 and V is TRBV10-3; 9 nucleotides align to TRBD1. The length of the CDR3 is 15 residues. Germline assignment: CDR1 ENHRY and CDR2 SYGVKD. V lost 8 bases and J lost 5; bases outside the gene matches: 9.

The CDR3 region is CASSQTPGGASNYGYTF. The CDR3 DNA is TGTGCCAGCAGCCAAACCCCAGGGGGCGCGTCTAACTATGGCTACACCTTC. The rearrangement joins TRBV14 to TRBJ1-2, with 8 bases lining up with TRBD1. The CDR3 runs 17 residues. Germline V gene data show CDR1 as SGHDN and CDR2 as FVKESK. V lost 2 bases to trimming and J lost 0 bases; unmatched junction nucleotides: 8.

J is TRBJ2-7 and V is TRBV5-6, with 8 nucleotides matching TRBD2. Per germline, CDR1 SGHDT and CDR2 YYEEEE. CDR3 length equals 14 residues. V trimming: 3 bases; J trimming: 3 bases; junction bases outside the gene matches: 5. The CDR3 sequence is CASSSTSASYEQYF. The CDR3 DNA reads as TGTGCCAGCAGCTCGACTAGCGCGAGCTACGAGCAGTACTTC.

The rearrangement joins TRBV7-6 to TRBJ2-3; no definite D call. The CDR3 contains 14 residues. V was pared by 1 base and J by 2 bases, with 7 bases between. The V gene's germline CDR1 is SGHVS and CDR2 FNYEAQ. The CDR3 nucleotides read TGTGCCAGCAGCTTAGACAGCCTCACAGATACGCAGTATTTT. This encodes CASSLDSLTDTQYF.

The V and J genes are TRBV27 and TRBJ1-1, with D tentatively TRBD1 (6 bases). The germline CDR1 and CDR2 sequences are MNHEY and SMNVEV (reference sequence). Trimming cost V 10 bases and J 3 bases, with 18 bases left between them. The CDR3 runs 14 residues. The CDR3 DNA sequence: TGTGCCACTCGCGTAATAGGGGGGCACACTGAAGCTTTCTTT. This encodes CATRVIGGHTEAFF.

V usage is TRBV7-3 and J usage is TRBJ2-3, with 11 bases that match TRBD2. Per germline, CDR1 SGHTA and CDR2 FQGTGA. After removal of 5 bases from V and 2 bases from J, the junction contained 6 bases not matched to a gene. The CDR3 contains 16 residues. The CDR3 region is CASSHTSGGATDTQYF. The CDR3 region has the DNA TGTGCCAGCAGCCATACTAGCGGGGGAGCCACAGATACGCAGTATTTT.

This clone is a singleton in its sample. V and J are TRBV7-6 and TRBJ2-2; 8 positions agree with TRBD2. V gave up 4 bases and J gave up 1 base; unmatched junction bases: 8. This CDR3 is 17 amino acids long. Germline CDR1 SGHVS, CDR2 FNYEAQ. The CDR3 nucleotides read TGTGCCAGCAGCTCACCGGGAGGGCGGGAGAACACCGGGGAGCTGTTTTTT. Amino acid sequence: CASSSPGGRENTGELFF.

V and J are TRBV25-1 and TRBJ1-1; D call uncertain. The CDR3 consists of 14 residues. Germline assignment: CDR1 MGHDK and CDR2 SYGVNS. V was trimmed by 6 bases and J by 3 bases, leaving 14 bases between them. This CDR3 is CASRGRQSYTEAFF. The CDR3 coding sequence is TGTGCCAGCAGGGGAAGGCAATCCTACACTGAAGCTTTCTTT.

V is TRBV7-9 and J is TRBJ1-2; D may be TRBD1 (5 bases). Trimming cost V 0 bases and J 4 bases, with 9 bases left between them. This CDR3 has 14 residues. CDR1 and CDR2 from the germline V gene are SEHNR and FQNEAQ (reference sequence). The CDR3 sequence is CASSLATESYGYTF. The CDR3 nucleotides are TGTGCCAGCAGCTTAGCGACAGAAAGCTATGGCTACACCTTC.

This chain connects TRBV29-1 to TRBJ2-5; D is ambiguous. The CDR3 is made up of 12 amino acids. Germline values: CDR1 SQVTM, CDR2 ANQGSEA. Trimming shortened V by 2 bases and J by 3 bases, and 7 bases separated the two germline ends. DNA of the CDR3: TGCAGCGTTGAAACCCAGGAAGAGACCCAGTACTTC. Protein product: CSVETQEETQYF.

The chain employs TRBV5-6 and TRBJ2-2, with TRBD2 matching 9 bases. The V segment lost 2 bases and the J segment 4 bases; nucleotides outside the gene matches: 6. The CDR3 is 16 residues long. Germline assignment: CDR1 SGHDT and CDR2 YYEEEE. Written as DNA, the CDR3 is TGTGCCAGCAGCTTAAGGGCGGGAGGGGTCACCGGGGAGCTGTTTTTT. It encodes CASSLRAGGVTGELFF.

The V gene is TRBV30, the J gene TRBJ1-4, with no clear D. V was cut by 0 bases and J by 4 bases, with 9 bases left in between. From germline, CDR1 is GTSNPN and CDR2 SVGIG (reference sequence). CDR3 length: 14 residues. As DNA, the CDR3 is TGTGCCTGGAGTGTTACGGGGAGTAATGAAAAACTGTTTTTT. Translating gives CAWSVTGSNEKLFF.

This clone showed up just once. This rearrangement joins TRBV29-1 to TRBJ1-2; no definite D call. The CDR3 extends over 14 amino acids. Germline V lookup: CDR1 SQVTM, CDR2 ANQGSEA. V lost 8 bases, J lost 3 bases, and 19 bases lay in between. Written as DNA, the CDR3 is TGCAGCTTCCTCCTCGGGGTCGATGACTATGGCTACACCTTC. Protein product: CSFLLGVDDYGYTF.

This chain uses TRBV4-1 with TRBJ1-3; 8 bases map to TRBD1. V lost 3 bases and J lost 4; bases outside the gene matches: 11. CDR1 is MGHRA, CDR2 YSYEKL, per germline. There are 17 residues in the CDR3. DNA for the CDR3: TGCGCCAGCAGCCAGGGGGACAGGTCGCACGGAGGAAACACCATATATTTT. Protein product: CASSQGDRSHGGNTIYF.

The chain has TRBV7-8 and TRBJ2-5, with no clear D. Per the germline V gene, CDR1 is SGHVS and CDR2 is FQNEAQ. This CDR3 has 14 amino acids. Between the trimmed V and J ends, which lost 5 bases and 5 bases, there was a span of 15 bases. The CDR3 here is CASSLIGRSETQYF. The CDR3 nucleotides read TGTGCCAGCAGCCTTATCGGACGATCGGAGACCCAGTACTTC.

The V and J genes are TRBV5-1 and TRBJ1-1, with D maybe TRBD1 (5 bases). In germline, CDR1 is SGHRS, CDR2 YFSETQ. The CDR3 totals 16 residues. The germline V and J ends were trimmed by 0 bases and 1 base, with 13 bases remaining between them. CDR3 nucleotides: TGCGCCAGCAGCTTGGCCCAGCGTCAGGGGAACACTGAAGCTTTCTTT. Translation: CASSLAQRQGNTEAFF.

This clone has only one observation. The chain couples TRBV28 to TRBJ2-7, with unresolved D. From germline, CDR1 is MDHEN and CDR2 SYDVKM. The CDR3 sequence is 12 residues long. V lost 3 bases and J 6 bases, leaving 9 bases between the germline ends. The chain's CDR3 is CASSLVLLEQYF. DNA of the CDR3: TGTGCCAGCAGTTTGGTTCTTCTCGAGCAGTACTTC.

The V gene is TRBV21-1, the J gene TRBJ2-1. TRBV21-1 is designated a pseudogene. The CDR3 is 17 amino acids. The CDR3 sequence is CASAPSQQTQCPNEQFF. CDR3 nucleotides: TGTGCCAGTGCCCCCTCCCAGCAGACCCAATGTCCCAATGAGCAGTTCTTC.

In this sample, this clone turned up once. V usage is TRBV5-1 and J usage is TRBJ2-2; maybe TRBD1 (7 bases). V lost 5 bases and J 7 bases, leaving 15 bases between the germline ends. CDR3 length: 14 amino acids. CDR1 is SGHRS, CDR2 YFSETQ, per germline. CDR3 sequence (DNA): TGCGCCAGCAGAGGAGGGACAGAGAGCGGGGAGCTGTTTTTT. Amino acid sequence: CASRGGTESGELFF.

V and J are TRBV4-2 and TRBJ2-5; no clear D gene. The V end was cut by 1 base, the J end by 6 bases, with 15 bases between. The CDR3 contains 15 residues. CDR1 and CDR2 (germline): LGHNA, YNFKEQ. CDR3 sequence: CASSQAREPPKTQYF. The DNA for the CDR3 is TGTGCCAGCAGCCAAGCAAGGGAACCCCCAAAGACCCAGTACTTC.

The chain is built from TRBV7-9 and TRBJ1-2; D remains ambiguous. V was pared by 7 bases and J by 8 bases, with 17 bases between. The germline V gene encodes CDR1 SEHNR and CDR2 FQNEAQ (reference sequence). The CDR3 spans 13 residues. CDR3 coding DNA: TGTGCCAGCACCCTGGGTGGGATAGAAGGCTACACCTTC. This encodes CASTLGGIEGYTF.

This chain joins TRBV15 and TRBJ2-2; D may be TRBD1 or TRBD2 (5 bases each). Per the germline V gene, CDR1 is LNHNV and CDR2 is YYDKDF (reference sequence). This CDR3 contains 16 residues. Between the trimmed V and J ends, which lost 3 bases and 3 bases, there was a span of 14 bases. The CDR3 sequence: CATSSRWDVYTGELFF. The CDR3 coding sequence is TGTGCCACCAGCAGCCGCTGGGACGTTTACACCGGGGAGCTGTTTTTT.

V is TRBV11-2 and J is TRBJ2-1; 9 bases align to TRBD2. This CDR3 is 16 amino acids long. The trim removed 8 bases at V and 9 bases at J, leaving 17 bases unmatched. CDR1 is SGHAT and CDR2 is FQNNGV in the germline V gene. CDR3 amino acids: CASPHTAGGTHAEQFF. The CDR3 region has the DNA TGTGCCAGCCCCCATACGGCGGGAGGGACTCACGCTGAGCAGTTCTTC.

This clone was recorded only once. The V call is TRBV10-1, the J call TRBJ1-5; 8 bases fit TRBD1. CDR3 length equals 15 residues. Trimming removed 4 bases from V and 2 bases from J; junction bases left unmatched: 4. Germline V gene lookup returns CDR1 WNHNN and CDR2 SYGVQD (reference sequence). CDR3 DNA: TGCGCCAGCAGTGGGATCAGGGGGCGCAATCAGCCCCAGCATTTT. The encoded protein is CASSGIRGRNQPQHF.

This clone came up once. The chain links TRBV11-1 to TRBJ2-5, with 12 bases that match TRBD2. The CDR3 runs 18 residues. Looked up from germline, CDR1 is SGHAT and CDR2 is FQDESV (reference sequence). V was pared by 5 bases and J by 2 bases, with 12 bases of the junction left unmatched. CDR3 sequence (DNA): TGTGCCAGCAGCATTGGACTAGCGGGATGGGGTACTCAAGAGACCCAGTACTTC. This codes for CASSIGLAGWGTQETQYF.